One TCR beta chain is described in this entry. It lacks a known antigen. Base quality data are lacking; no much larger clone is found one base away. TCRbeta CDR3 regions were sequenced with the immunoSEQ Assay. After extraction, genomic DNA underwent amplification by bias-controlled multiplex PCR, followed by high-throughput sequencing. As for how the authors treated the data: To quantify the absolute abundance of every unique TCRbeta CDR3 region, sequences were collapsed and filtered. Usable DNA was measured by amplifying reference genes present in all nucleated cells, and TCRbeta template counts were normalized to that usable DNA to estimate T cell fraction. Repertoire TCRs were annotated as SARS-CoV-2-specific when V gene, CDR3 amino acid sequence and J gene were exactly matched to a known reactive TCR set. MIRA supplied the reference SARS-CoV-2 TCR set, which was filtered for enrichment in COVID-19-positive ImmuneCODE repertoires so that public or cross-reactive TCRs were removed. Drawing on the MIRA antigens, annotated TCRs were analysed further at the level of specific ORF or position within ORF. Breadth was defined as the number of annotated unique rearrangements divided by the total number of unique productive rearrangements, and depth was defined as the summed frequency of the annotated unique rearrangements. Two-sided Wilcoxon rank-sum tests were used to compare TCR breadth between groups. Entries here come from immuneACCESS through TCRdb and include only in-frame sequences with V and J called. Some clones fail to appear in such tables; in the studies checked, an unresolved V gene covers under half of the shortfall, and the cause of the remainder is unknown. Clonal size and the V and J genes are those of that table, whereas D and trimming came from the DNA. The sample records about 350,000 clones, roughly 90% of which are singletons. The ten largest clones take up approximately 11% of the sample.

V sheds 2 bases and J sheds 7 bases, leaving 15 bases between their ends. From the cysteine up to the phenylalanine, the CDR3 has a length of 14 residues. Only the CDR3 DNA is retained, 42 bases long and in frame from the first base. The CDR1 and CDR2 encoded by the germline V gene (reference sequence) are SGHNT and YYREEE. Sample treatment or condition, as interpreted from the label and publication: 15 to 20 received Ad26.COV2.S at low or high dose, single or two shots; about 5 received placebo; per-sample allocation not given. For vaccine and placebo recipients, repertoires were sequenced using samples collected on day 63 after the first injection. Between 29 July and 7 August 2020, Cohort 1b enrolled about two dozen adults aged 18-55 years at one site in Boston, USA. Ad26.COV2.S was a replication-incompetent adenovirus type 26 vector expressing a prefusion-stabilized SARS-CoV-2 spike protein from the original Wuhan strain.

This sample stems from a study of Ad26.COV2.S vaccination and SARS-CoV-2 variants listed by TCRdb under 2021. General notes on the study: Vaccine-arm donors were drawn from COV1001, a multicentre, randomized, double-blind, placebo-controlled phase I-IIa trial of Ad26.COV2.S in healthy adults. The TCR-sequenced set comprised around 30 samples: approximately 19 Ad26.COV2.S vaccine recipients, 5 placebo recipients and 8 SARS-CoV-2 convalescent individuals. Ad26.COV2.S was administered intramuscularly at 5 x 10^10 or 1 x 10^11 viral particles, either as a single shot or as two shots given 56 days apart. Investigators remained blinded to trial group allocation during experiments and outcome assessment. Sequencing of the TCRbeta repertoire served to evaluate the specificity and breadth of SARS-CoV-2-reactive T cell receptors following Ad26.COV2.S vaccination. Participants in the trial were split at random into five groups of five each, receiving low-dose or high-dose Ad26.COV2.S once or twice, or else placebo on both occasions.

The study at large found these results: Ad26.COV2.S recipients had higher spike-specific TCR breadth than placebo recipients (P = 0.0014). The authors noted that the TCR breadth and depth analyses may have underestimated total T cell responses. Vaccine and placebo recipients had comparable non-spike TCR breadth, which fits with the vaccine containing only spike. The study was not powered to compare responses between vaccine doses or regimens. After vaccination, substantial breadth of spike-specific CD8+ and CD4+ T cell responses was reported.

The sequencing used peripheral blood, collected in a trial of Ad26.COV2.S vaccine versus placebo. This clonotype originated in a person aged 18-60 years who received the Ad26.COV2.S COVID-19 vaccine or a placebo. The rearrangement combines TRBV5-4 with TRBJ1-2; TRBD1 might be the D gene, on 5 matching bases. The CDR3 region has the sequence CASSFIVQGGGYTF. The DNA sequence is given as TGTGCCAGCAGCTTTATTGTGCAGGGCGGTGGCTACACCTTC.